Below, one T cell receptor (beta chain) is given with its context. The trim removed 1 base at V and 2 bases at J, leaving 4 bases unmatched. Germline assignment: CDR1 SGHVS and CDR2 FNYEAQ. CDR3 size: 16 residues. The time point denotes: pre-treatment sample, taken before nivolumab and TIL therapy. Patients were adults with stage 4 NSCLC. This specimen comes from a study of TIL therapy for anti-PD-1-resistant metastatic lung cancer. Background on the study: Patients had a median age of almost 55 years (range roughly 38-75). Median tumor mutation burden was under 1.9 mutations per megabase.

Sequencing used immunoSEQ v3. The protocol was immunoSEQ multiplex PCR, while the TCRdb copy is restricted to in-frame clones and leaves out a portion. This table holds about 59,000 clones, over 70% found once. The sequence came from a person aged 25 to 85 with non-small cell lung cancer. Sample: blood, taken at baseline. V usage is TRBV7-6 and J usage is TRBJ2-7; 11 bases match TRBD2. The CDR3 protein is CASSLGPGLAAYEQYF. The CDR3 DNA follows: TGTGCCAGCAGCTTAGGGCCGGGACTAGCGGCCTACGAGCAGTACTTC.